A selection of T cell receptor beta chains follows, all from one sample in a study of T-cell memory formation after mild COVID-19. TCRdb independently ran MiXCR on the 5' RACE reads; one entry per CDR3 protein. The data show hundreds of thousands of distinct CDR3 sequences, with 20% to 25% seen just once and roughly 8.3% held by the top ten. Sequences were obtained from PBMCs or a T cell subset sorted from them (not recorded which). All receptors come from an adult woman who had mild COVID-19 (a few samples of this study predate the infection). Cell type and time point are not known. The CDR3 runs from the conserved cysteine through the conserved F or W. A D gene is named only where the DNA matches it firmly. Clone size is given for some rows only: seen once, a few or many times, or a class if the clone is expanded.

size	D	J	V	CDR3	DNA
NA	NA	TRBJ2-3	TRBV7-2	CASCYWGTSTDTQYF	TGTGCCAGCTGCTACTGGGGGACTAGCACAGATACGCAGTATTTT
few	NA	TRBJ2-7	TRBV6-5	CASRALRSEQYF	TGTGCCAGCAGGGCGCTCAGGTCCGAGCAGTACTTC
few	TRBD2	TRBJ2-3	TRBV9	CASSVAAGGRADTQYF	TGTGCCAGCAGCGTTGCAGCGGGAGGAAGAGCAGATACGCAGTATTTT
NA	NA	TRBJ1-2	TRBV15	CATSRDRGAVGYTF	TGTGCCACCAGCAGAGATCGGGGGGCAGTTGGCTACACCTTC
NA	TRBD2	TRBJ2-2	TRBV15	CATSRDRSGGRTGELFF	TGTGCCACCAGCAGAGATCGGTCAGGCGGGAGAACCGGGGAGCTGTTTTTT
few	NA	TRBJ2-7	TRBV29-1	CSVEDRTGNPYEQYF	TGCAGCGTTGAAGATCGAACAGGGAATCCCTACGAGCAGTACTTC
NA	NA	TRBJ2-7	TRBV6-5	CASSRQSSSYEQYF	TGTGCCAGCAGTCGACAGTCTAGCTCCTACGAGCAGTACTTC
few	NA	TRBJ2-2	TRBV12-3/TRBV12-4	CASSLLGFGTGELFF	TGTGCCAGCAGTTTATTGGGTTTTGGCACCGGGGAGCTGTTTTTT
few	TRBD1	TRBJ1-6	TRBV30	CAWSVQNRGNSPLHF	TGTGCCTGGAGTGTACAGAACAGGGGAAATTCACCCCTCCACTTT
NA	NA	TRBJ2-7	TRBV11-2	CASSSQGRGGEQYF	TGTGCCAGCAGCTCCCAAGGGCGGGGAGGTGAGCAGTACTTC
NA	TRBD1	TRBJ1-4	TRBV18	CASSPTLTGGSEKLFF	TGTGCCAGCTCACCAACTCTTACAGGGGGCAGCGAAAAACTGTTTTTT
NA	TRBD2	TRBJ2-3	TRBV4-2	CASSQGGAGEDTQYF	TGTGCCAGCAGCCAAGGTGGGGCGGGGGAAGATACGCAGTATTTT
NA	NA	TRBJ1-4	TRBV7-2	CASSLTPTLNEKLFF	TGTGCCAGCAGCTTAACCCCAACTCTTAATGAAAAACTGTTTTTT
few	NA	TRBJ2-5	TRBV4-3	CASSQGRDETQYF	TGCGCCAGCAGCCAGGGGCGGGATGAGACCCAGTACTTC
once	TRBD1	TRBJ2-1	TRBV20-1	CSAGATTRGSGEQFF	TGCAGTGCTGGGGCTACGACCAGGGGGTCGGGTGAGCAGTTCTTC
NA	NA	TRBJ2-7	TRBV2	CASRVGSYEQYF	TGTGCCAGCAGAGTTGGGTCCTACGAGCAGTACTTC
few	TRBD1	TRBJ2-7	TRBV7-9	CASSWDRGPDEQYF	TGTGCCAGCAGCTGGGACAGGGGACCTGACGAGCAGTACTTC
few	TRBD1	TRBJ2-7	TRBV7-6	CASSLVTGHEQYF	TGTGCCAGCAGCTTAGTGACAGGGCACGAGCAGTACTTC
NA	NA	TRBJ1-1	TRBV9	CASSVKDTLGTEAFF	TGTGCCAGCAGCGTAAAGGACACCTTGGGCACTGAAGCTTTCTTT